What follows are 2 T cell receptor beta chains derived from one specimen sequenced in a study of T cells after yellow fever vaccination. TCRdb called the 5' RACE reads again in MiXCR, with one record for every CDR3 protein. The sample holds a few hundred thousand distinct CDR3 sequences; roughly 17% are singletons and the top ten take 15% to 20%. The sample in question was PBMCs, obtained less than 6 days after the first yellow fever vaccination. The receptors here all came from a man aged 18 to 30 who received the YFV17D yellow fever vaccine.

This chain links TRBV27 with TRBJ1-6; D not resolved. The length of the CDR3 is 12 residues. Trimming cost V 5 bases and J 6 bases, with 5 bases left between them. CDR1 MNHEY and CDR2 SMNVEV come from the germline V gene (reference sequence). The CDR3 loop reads CASSQINSPLHF. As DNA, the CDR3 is TGTGCCAGCAGTCAGATTAATTCACCCCTCCACTTT.

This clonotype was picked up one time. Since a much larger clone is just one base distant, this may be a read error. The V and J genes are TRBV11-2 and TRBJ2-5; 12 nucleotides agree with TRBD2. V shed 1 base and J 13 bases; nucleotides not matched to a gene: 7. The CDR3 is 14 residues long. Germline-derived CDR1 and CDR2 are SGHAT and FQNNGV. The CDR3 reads CASSLVPSGRARYF. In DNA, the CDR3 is TGTGCCAGCAGCTTAGTCCCTAGCGGGAGGGCCCGGTACTTC.